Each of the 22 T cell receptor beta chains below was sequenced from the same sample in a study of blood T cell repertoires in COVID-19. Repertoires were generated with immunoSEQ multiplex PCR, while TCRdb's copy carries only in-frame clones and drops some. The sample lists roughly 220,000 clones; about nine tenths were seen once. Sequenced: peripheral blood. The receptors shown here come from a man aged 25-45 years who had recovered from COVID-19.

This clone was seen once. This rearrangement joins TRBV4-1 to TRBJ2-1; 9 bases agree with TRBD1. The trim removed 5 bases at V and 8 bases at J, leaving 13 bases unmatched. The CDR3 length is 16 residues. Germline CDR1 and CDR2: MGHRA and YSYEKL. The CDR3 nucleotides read TGCGCCAGCAGCGTGCCCGGGACAGGGTTAAAGGATGAGCAGTTCTTC. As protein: CASSVPGTGLKDEQFF.

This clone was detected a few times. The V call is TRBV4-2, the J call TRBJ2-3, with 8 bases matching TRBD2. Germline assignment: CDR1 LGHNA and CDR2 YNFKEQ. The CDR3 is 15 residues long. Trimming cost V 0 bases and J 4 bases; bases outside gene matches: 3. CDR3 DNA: TGTGCCAGCAGCCAAGACCGGGGGGGGCCAGATACGCAGTATTTT. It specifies CASSQDRGGPDTQYF.

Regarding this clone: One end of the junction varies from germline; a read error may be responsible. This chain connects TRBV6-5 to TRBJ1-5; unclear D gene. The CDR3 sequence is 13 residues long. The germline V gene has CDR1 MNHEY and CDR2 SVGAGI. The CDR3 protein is CASSFGLDGPLAF. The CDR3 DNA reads TGTGCCAGCAGTTTTGGACTGGACGGTCCCCTAGCATTT.

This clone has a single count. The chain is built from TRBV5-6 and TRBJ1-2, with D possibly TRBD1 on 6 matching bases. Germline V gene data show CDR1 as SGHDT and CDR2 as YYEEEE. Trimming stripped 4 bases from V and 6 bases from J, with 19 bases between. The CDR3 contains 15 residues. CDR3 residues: CASSRPPGVRDGYTF. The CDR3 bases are TGTGCCAGCAGCCGGCCCCCAGGGGTTCGGGATGGCTACACCTTC. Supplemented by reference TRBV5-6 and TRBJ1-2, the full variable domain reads DAGVTQSPTHLIKTRGQQVTLRCSPKSGHDTVSWYQQALGQGPQFIFQYYEEEERQRGNFPDRFSGHQFPNYSSELNVNALLLGDSALYLCASSRPPGVRDGYTFGSGTRLTVV.

CDR3 protein: CASLGQGGGSYGYTF. The CDR3 coding sequence is TGTGCCAGCCTAGGACAGGGGGGTGGGTCCTATGGCTACACCTTC. The chain combines TRBV27 with TRBJ1-2; 10 nucleotides match TRBD1. Germline CDR1 reads MNHEY; CDR2 reads SMNVEV (reference sequence). J lost 4 bases, V lost 8 bases, and 10 bases had no gene match. This CDR3 is built from 15 residues.

The CDR3 loop reads CASSQDRDRIPLGYGYTF. For the CDR3, the DNA is TGCGCCAGCAGCCAAGATCGGGACAGAATACCCCTGGGATATGGCTACACCTTC. This chain uses TRBV4-1 with TRBJ1-2; 7 bases fit TRBD1. This CDR3 has 18 residues. CDR1 is MGHRA, CDR2 YSYEKL, per germline. After removal of 0 bases from V and 5 bases from J, the junction contained 15 bases not matched to a gene.

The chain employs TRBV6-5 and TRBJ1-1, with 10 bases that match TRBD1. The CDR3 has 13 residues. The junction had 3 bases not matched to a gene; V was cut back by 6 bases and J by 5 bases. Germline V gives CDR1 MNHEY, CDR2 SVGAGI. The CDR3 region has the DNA TGTGCCAGCAGGGGACAGGGGTGGACTGAAGCTTTCTTT. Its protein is CASRGQGWTEAFF.

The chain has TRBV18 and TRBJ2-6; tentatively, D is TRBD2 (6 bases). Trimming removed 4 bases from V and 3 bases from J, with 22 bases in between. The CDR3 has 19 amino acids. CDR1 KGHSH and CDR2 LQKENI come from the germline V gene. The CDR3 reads CASSRETFLLSGGANVLTF. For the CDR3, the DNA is TGTGCCAGCTCACGGGAAACTTTCTTACTTAGCGGTGGGGCCAACGTCCTGACTTTC.

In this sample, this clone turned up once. The CDR3 DNA sequence: TGTGCCAGCAGTTGGGGACATACTACTGAAGCTTTCTTT. Protein: CASSWGHTTEAFF. V gene TRBV12-3 or TRBV12-4 combines with J gene TRBJ1-1; a possible D gene is TRBD1 (6 bases). This CDR3 has 13 residues. Trimming removed 4 bases from V and 5 bases from J, with 11 bases in between.

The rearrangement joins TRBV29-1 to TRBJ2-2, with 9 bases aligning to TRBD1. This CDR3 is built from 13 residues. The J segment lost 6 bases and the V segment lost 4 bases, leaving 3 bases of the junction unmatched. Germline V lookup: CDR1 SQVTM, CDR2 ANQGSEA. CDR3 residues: CSVVRTGAGELFF. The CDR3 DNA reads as TGCAGCGTTGTTCGGACAGGGGCCGGGGAGCTGTTTTTT.

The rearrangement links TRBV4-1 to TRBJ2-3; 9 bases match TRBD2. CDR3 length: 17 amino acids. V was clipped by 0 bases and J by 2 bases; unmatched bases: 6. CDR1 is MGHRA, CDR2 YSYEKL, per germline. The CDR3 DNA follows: TGCGCCAGCAGCCAAGATGGGGCGGGGGGGCCCACAGATACGCAGTATTTT. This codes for CASSQDGAGGPTDTQYF.

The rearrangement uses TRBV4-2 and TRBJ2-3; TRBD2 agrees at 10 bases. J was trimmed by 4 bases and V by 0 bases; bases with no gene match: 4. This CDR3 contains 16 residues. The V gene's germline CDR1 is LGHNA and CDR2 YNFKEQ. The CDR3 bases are TGTGCCAGCAGCCAAGAGATAGCGGGGGGACCAGATACGCAGTATTTT. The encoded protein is CASSQEIAGGPDTQYF.

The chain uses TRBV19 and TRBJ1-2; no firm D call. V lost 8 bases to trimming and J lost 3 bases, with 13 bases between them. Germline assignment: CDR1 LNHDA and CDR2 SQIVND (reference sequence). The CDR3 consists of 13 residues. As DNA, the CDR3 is TGTGCCAGTGGCTGGGAGGTGGACTATGGCTACACCTTC. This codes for CASGWEVDYGYTF.

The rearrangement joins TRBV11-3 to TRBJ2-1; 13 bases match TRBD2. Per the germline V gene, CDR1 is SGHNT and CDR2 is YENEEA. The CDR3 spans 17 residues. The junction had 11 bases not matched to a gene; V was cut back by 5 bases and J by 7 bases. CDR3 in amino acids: CASSPARGLAGLNEQFF. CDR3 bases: TGTGCCAGCAGCCCGGCCCGGGGACTAGCGGGGCTGAATGAGCAGTTCTTC.

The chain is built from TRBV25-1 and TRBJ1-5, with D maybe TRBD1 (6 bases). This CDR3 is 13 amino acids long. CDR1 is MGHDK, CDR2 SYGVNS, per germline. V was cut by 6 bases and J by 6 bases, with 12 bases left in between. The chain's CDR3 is CASSLTGGQPQHF. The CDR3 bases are TGTGCCAGCAGCCTGACAGGTGGTCAGCCCCAGCATTTT.

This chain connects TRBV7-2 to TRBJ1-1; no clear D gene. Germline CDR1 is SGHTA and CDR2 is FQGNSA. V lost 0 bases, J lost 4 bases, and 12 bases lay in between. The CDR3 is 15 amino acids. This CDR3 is CASSLARGRGTEAFF. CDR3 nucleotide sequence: TGTGCCAGCAGCTTAGCGAGAGGGCGGGGCACTGAAGCTTTCTTT.

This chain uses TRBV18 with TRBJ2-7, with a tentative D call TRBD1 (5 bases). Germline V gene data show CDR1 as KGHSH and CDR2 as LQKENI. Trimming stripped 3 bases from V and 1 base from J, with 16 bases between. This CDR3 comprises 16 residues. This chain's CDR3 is CASSPRLTEKSYEQYF. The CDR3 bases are TGTGCCAGCTCACCTAGGCTGACAGAGAAATCCTACGAGCAGTACTTC.

DNA for the CDR3: TGTGCCAGCAGACAGGCCTCACAAGAGACCCAGTACTTC. This sequence encodes CASRQASQETQYF. The chain recombines TRBV2 with TRBJ2-5; maybe TRBD1 (5 bases). Trimming took off 6 bases at V and 2 bases at J, with 10 bases between the two ends. Germline loops: CDR1 SNHLY, CDR2 FYNNEI. The CDR3 totals 13 residues.

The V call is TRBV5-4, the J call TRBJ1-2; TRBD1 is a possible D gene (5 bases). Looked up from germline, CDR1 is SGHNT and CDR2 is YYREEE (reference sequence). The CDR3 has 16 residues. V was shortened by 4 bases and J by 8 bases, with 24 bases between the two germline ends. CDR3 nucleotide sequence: TGTGCCAGCAGCGATCCTTTCTGGGGCCCCTCGGACGGCTACACCTTC. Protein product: CASSDPFWGPSDGYTF.

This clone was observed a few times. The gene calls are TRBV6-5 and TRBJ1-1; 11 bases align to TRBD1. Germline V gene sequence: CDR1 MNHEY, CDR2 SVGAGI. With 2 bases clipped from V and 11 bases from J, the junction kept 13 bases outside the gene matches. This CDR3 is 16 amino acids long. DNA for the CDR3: TGTGCCAGCAGTTACGATCGGACAGGGGGCTTAGTATTCGCTTTCTTT. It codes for CASSYDRTGGLVFAFF.

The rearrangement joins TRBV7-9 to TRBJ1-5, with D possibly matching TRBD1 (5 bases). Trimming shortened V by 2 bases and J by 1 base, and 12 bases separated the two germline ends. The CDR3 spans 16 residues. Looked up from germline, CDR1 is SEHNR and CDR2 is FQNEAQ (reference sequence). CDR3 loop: CASSLRQGKSNQPQHF. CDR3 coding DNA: TGTGCCAGCAGCTTACGTCAGGGTAAAAGCAATCAGCCCCAGCATTTT. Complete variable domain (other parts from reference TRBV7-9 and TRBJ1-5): DTGVSQNPRHKITKRGQNVTFRCDPISEHNRLYWYRQTLGQGPEFLTYFQNEAQLEKSRLLSDRFSAERPKGSFSTLEIQRTEQGDSAMYLCASSLRQGKSNQPQHFGDGTRLSIL.

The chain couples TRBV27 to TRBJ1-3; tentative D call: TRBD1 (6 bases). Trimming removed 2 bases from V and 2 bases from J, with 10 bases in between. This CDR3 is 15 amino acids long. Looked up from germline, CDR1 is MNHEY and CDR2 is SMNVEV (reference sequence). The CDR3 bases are TGTGCCAGCAGTTTAGGGGGCGAGCCTGGAAACACCATATATTTT. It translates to CASSLGGEPGNTIYF.